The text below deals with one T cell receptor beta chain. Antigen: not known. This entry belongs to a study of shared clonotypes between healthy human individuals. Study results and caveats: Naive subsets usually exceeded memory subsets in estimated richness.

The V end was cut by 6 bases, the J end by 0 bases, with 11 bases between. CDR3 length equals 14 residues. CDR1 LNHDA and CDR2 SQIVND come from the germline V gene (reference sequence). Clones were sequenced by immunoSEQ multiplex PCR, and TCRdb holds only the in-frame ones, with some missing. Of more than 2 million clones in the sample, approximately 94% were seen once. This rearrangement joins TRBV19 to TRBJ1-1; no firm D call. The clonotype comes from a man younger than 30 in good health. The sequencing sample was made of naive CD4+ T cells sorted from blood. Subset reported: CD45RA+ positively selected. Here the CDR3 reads CASRKDGMNTEAFF. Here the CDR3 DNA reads TGTGCCAGTAGGAAGGACGGAATGAACACTGAAGCTTTCTTT.